This T cell receptor (beta chain) was found in a study of T cells after yellow fever vaccination (dated by TCRdb to 2018 to 2020). Broadly, across the study: The SMART-Seq v4 Ultra Low Input RNA kit was used to prepare libraries from fractions with low cell numbers. Two healthy male donors, one aged 18 to 30 and one aged 30 to 40 years, were included in the cohort. To follow T-cell clones before and after primary and booster YFV17D yellow fever vaccination, bulk TCR alpha and beta repertoires were sequenced over time. Blood was collected at multiple timepoints before and after primary and secondary immunization, and bulk PBMC replicates and cell subsets were isolated. What the authors observed across the whole study: A small share of clonotypes occurred in both CD4 and CD8 compartments, likely arising from convergent recombination. Compared with the primary T-cell response, the secondary T-cell response was weaker but faster, peaking on day 5 rather than day 15. Because only two donors were included in the study, the extent to which the findings can be generalized is limited. FACS-sorted repertoires could contain abundant contaminating clonotypes from the bulk population, so computational filtering was required. Most clones expanded after primary vaccination (around 96% of CD4 and 88% of CD8) were re-detected after the booster, suggesting that broad memory maintenance occurred.

The treatment or condition label, read with the paper, signifies: live attenuated yellow fever vaccine strain. Two biological replicates of bulk PBMCs were collected at each blood-draw timepoint. A standard Ficoll-Paque protocol was used to isolate PBMCs from peripheral blood. TriZol was used to extract RNA from bulk PBMCs, from CD4 and CD8 fractions, and from dextramer-positive and dextramer-negative fractions. The CDR3 contains 17 residues, cysteine and phenylalanine counted. CDR3 DNA is the only sequence kept; it has 51 bases, read in frame from the first base. Taken from the germline V gene, the CDR1 and CDR2 loops are MGHRA and YSYEKL. Germline trimming amounts to 5 bases on V and 3 bases on J, with 13 as the count of junction bases outside the gene matches. Sequencing relied on an Illumina NovaSeq 6000. TCR cDNA was synthesized by 5'RACE template switching, which introduced a universal primer site and unique molecular identifiers. Priming of cDNA synthesis was performed from both the TCR alpha and TCR beta constant segments. Two PCR steps were used to amplify libraries, with sample barcodes and sequencing adapters being added in the second step. Sequencing of libraries was performed on Illumina HiSeq 2500 (2x100 bp) or NovaSeq (2x150 bp). In the authors' own workflow: Reads were demultiplexed and collapsed into UMI consensus sequences with MIGEC, and V(D)J alignment was performed with MiXCR. Vaccine-responding clonotypes were identified with edgeR using replicate PBMC samples, with FDR below 0.01 and a log2 fold change above 5 up to day 15 being required. Each bulk clonotype was labeled CD4 or CD8 based on which sequenced repertoire, CD4 or CD8, contained the clonotype at higher abundance. TCRdb trimmed public reads at Q25 via fastp, called clones via MiXCR and kept in-frame beta chains. Each CDR3 protein gets just one entry, which takes the most common genes and DNA from the rows behind it. These V and J calls are TCRdb output, not the study's own analysis. The sample table shows around 310,000 distinct CDR3 sequences, and about 4.5% are seen once. Of the sample, around 19% falls within the top ten clones.

This clonotype was seen only a few times. No antigen is known for it. No much larger clonotype is one base removed from it; base qualities were not supplied. Rearrangement joined TRBV4-1 to TRBJ1-2; TRBD1 aligns with 9 central bases. The sample was PBMCs, taken 15 days after the yellow fever booster vaccination. The clonotype comes from a man younger than 35 who received the YFV17D yellow fever vaccine. The CDR3 has the sequence CASSEVRDRAFDYGYTF. The DNA sequence is as follows: TGCGCCAGCAGCGAAGTTCGGGACAGGGCCTTCGACTATGGCTACACCTTC.